The 3 T cell receptor beta chains below come from one sample, sequenced in a study of monozygotic twins with inflammatory bowel disease (dated 2019 in TCRdb). Libraries were constructed by 5' RACE. The sequencing machine was an Illumina HiSeq 2500. Each CDR3 protein sequence appears as one entry after TCRdb reprocessed the reads, and no DNA is included. The table for this sample records 400,000 or so distinct CDR3 sequences. The leading ten clones occupy 2.4% of the sample. Sequencing was carried out using blood. The source is a human donor with ulcerative colitis or Crohn's disease, or a healthy co-twin of an affected twin (not recorded which).

The gene calls are TRBV2 and TRBJ2-7; no DNA is available, so the TRBD2 call from TCRdb remains unchecked. The CDR3 sequence is 14 residues long. Germline CDR1 reads SNHLY; CDR2 reads FYNNEI. Here the CDR3 reads CASSDPSGGREQYF.

The J gene is TRBJ2-5, the V gene TRBV5-1. Germline V gene lookup returns CDR1 SGHRS and CDR2 YFSETQ. CDR3 length: 13 residues. CDR3 sequence: CASSLGLKETQYF.

The genes are TRBV5-1 and TRBJ2-1; TCRdb's assignment of TRBD2 cannot be checked, as there is no DNA. Per germline, CDR1 SGHRS and CDR2 YFSETQ. The CDR3 has 15 residues. CDR3 loop: CATAELAGMNNEQFF.